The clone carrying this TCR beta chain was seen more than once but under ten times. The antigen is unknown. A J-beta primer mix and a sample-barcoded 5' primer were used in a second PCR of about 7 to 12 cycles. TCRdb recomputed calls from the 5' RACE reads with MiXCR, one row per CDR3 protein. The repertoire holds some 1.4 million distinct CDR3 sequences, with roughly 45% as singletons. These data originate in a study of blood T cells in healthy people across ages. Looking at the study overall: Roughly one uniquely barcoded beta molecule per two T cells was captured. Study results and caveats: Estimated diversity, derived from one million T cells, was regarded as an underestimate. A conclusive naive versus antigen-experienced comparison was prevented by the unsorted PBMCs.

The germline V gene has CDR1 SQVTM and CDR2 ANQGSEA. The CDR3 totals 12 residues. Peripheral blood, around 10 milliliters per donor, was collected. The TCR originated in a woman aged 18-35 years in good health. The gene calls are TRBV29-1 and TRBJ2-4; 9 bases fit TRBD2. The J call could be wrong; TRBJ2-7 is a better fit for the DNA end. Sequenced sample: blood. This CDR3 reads CSGRAGGDEQYF. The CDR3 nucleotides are TGCAGCGGGAGAGCGGGAGGAGACGAGCAGTACTTC.